The clone carrying this TCR beta chain was counted only a few times. The ends were cut back, 7 bases at V and 7 bases at J, with 19 bases in the middle. The CDR3 is made up of 15 amino acids. Germline CDR1 SGHTA, CDR2 FQGNSA. Profiled with immunoSEQ multiplex PCR; TCRdb holds only in-frame clones, not every one. The table has 150,000 to 200,000 clones, 82% seen once. These data originate in a study of blood T cell repertoires in COVID-19. At the level of the study: T cells, B-cell-depleted T cells, or PBMCs supplied cDNA or gDNA.

Source material: PBMCs or T cells enriched from blood (not recorded which). This sequence joins TRBV7-2 and TRBJ2-2, with D perhaps matching TRBD2 (6 bases). This receptor was obtained from a woman aged 60-75 years with acute COVID-19. The CDR3 here is CASTPWGVQGGELFF. As DNA, the CDR3 is TGTGCCAGCACCCCTTGGGGGGTTCAGGGCGGGGAGCTGTTTTTT.